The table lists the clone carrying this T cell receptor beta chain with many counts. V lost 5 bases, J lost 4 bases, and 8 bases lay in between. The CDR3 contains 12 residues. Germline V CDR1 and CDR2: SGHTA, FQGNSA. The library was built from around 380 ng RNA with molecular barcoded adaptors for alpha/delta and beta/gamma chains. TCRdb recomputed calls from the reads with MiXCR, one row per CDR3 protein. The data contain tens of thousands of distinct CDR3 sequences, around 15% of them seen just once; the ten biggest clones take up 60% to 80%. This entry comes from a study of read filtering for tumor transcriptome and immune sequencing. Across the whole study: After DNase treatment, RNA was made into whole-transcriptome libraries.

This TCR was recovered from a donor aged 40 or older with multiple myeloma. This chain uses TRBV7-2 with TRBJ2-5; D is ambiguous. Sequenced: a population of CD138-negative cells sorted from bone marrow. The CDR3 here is CASSGGGETQYF. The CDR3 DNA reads TGTGCCAGCAGCGGCGGTGGAGAGACCCAGTACTTC.